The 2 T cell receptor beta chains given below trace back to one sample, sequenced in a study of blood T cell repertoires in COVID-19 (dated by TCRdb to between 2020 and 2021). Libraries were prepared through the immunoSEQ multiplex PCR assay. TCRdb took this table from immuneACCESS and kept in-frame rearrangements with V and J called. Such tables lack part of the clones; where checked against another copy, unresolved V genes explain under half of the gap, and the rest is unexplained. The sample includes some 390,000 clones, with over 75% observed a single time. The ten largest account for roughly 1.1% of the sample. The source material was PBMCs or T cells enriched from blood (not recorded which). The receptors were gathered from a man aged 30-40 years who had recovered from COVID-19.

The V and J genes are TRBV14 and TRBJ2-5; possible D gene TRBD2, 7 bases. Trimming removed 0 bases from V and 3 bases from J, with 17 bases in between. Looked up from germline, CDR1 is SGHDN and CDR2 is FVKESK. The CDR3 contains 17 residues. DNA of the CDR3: TGTGCCAGCAGCCAAGATTGGGGGGGCCCTCGCAAAGAGACCCAGTACTTC. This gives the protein CASSQDWGGPRKETQYF.

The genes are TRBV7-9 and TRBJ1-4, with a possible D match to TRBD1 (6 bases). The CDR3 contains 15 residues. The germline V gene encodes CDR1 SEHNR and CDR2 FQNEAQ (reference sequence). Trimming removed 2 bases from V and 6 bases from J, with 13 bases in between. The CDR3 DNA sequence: TGTGCCAGCAGCTTACAGGGGCCCCCTGATGAAAAACTGTTTTTT. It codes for CASSLQGPPDEKLFF.